This TCR beta chain was sequenced for a study of cytomegalovirus exposure and HLA in healthy donors. Study-wide results and caveats: With later analysis, a missense DCLRE1C variant became linked to TCR beta V- and J-gene trimming. The authors listed 164 TCR beta chains as cytomegalovirus-associated. It was in a later analysis that TCR association rates were seen to vary by HLA locus, highest for DRB1 and lowest for HLA-C. CMV serostatus was the only immune exposure information that was available.

Germline assignment: CDR1 SGDLS and CDR2 YYNGEE. The V segment lost 0 bases and the J segment 4 bases; nucleotides outside the gene matches: 8. The CDR3 runs 16 residues. Concerning this clone: What it recognizes is unknown.

The study ran its PCR with 60 Vbeta and 13 Jbeta primers. Assay: immunoSEQ multiplex PCR; the TCRdb copy retains only in-frame clones and omits some. This sample carries about 100,000 clones, 78% of them seen once, and the ten largest clones take approximately 1.9%. The sequence came from a woman between 40 and 50 years old in good health and CMV-seronegative. Material for sequencing was PBMCs. V gene TRBV9 combines with J gene TRBJ2-7; 9 bases agree with TRBD1. The CDR3 sequence is CASSVVATGGPYEQYF. In nucleotides, the CDR3 is TGTGCCAGCAGCGTAGTTGCGACAGGGGGTCCTTACGAGCAGTACTTC. Full variable domain (missing parts from reference TRBV9 and TRBJ2-7): DSGVTQTPKHLITATGQRVTLRCSPRSGDLSVYWYQQSLDQGLQFLIQYYNGEERAKGNILERFSAQQFPDLHSELNLSSLELGDSALYFCASSVVATGGPYEQYFGPGTRLTVT.